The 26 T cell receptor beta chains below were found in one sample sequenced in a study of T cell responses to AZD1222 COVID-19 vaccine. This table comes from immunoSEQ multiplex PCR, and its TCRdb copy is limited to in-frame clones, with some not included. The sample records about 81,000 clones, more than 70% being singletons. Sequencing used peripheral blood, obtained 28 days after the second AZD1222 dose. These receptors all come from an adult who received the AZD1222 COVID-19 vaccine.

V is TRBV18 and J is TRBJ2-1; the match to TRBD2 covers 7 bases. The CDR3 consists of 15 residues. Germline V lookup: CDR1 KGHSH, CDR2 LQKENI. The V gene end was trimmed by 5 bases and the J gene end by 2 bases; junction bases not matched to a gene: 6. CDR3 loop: CASSTREAAYNEQFF. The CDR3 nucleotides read TGTGCCAGCTCAACCCGGGAGGCGGCCTACAATGAGCAGTTCTTC.

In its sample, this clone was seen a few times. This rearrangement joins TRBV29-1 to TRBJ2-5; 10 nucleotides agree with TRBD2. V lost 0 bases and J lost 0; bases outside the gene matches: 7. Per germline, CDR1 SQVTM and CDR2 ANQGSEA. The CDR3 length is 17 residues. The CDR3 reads CSVEDRERGGYQETQYF. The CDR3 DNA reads TGCAGCGTTGAAGACCGAGAGCGGGGGGGATACCAAGAGACCCAGTACTTC.

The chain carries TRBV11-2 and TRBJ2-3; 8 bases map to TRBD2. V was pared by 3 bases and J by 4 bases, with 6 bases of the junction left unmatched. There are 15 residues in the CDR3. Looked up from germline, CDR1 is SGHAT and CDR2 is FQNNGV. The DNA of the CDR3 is TGTGCCAGCAGCTTGATAGCGGGACCCCCAGATACGCAGTATTTT. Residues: CASSLIAGPPDTQYF.

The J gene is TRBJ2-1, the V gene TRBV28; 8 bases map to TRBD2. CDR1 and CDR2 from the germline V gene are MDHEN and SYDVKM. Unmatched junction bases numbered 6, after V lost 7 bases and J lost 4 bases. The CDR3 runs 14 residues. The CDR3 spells CASILGGGYNEQFF. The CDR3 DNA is TGTGCCAGCATCCTCGGGGGGGGGTACAATGAGCAGTTCTTC.

The CDR3, as DNA: TGTGCCAGCAGCACGGACAGGTCCTACGAGCAGTACTTC. Residues: CASSTDRSYEQYF. V gene TRBV5-4 combines with J gene TRBJ2-7, with 7 bases that match TRBD1. CDR3 length equals 13 residues. From germline, CDR1 is SGHNT and CDR2 YYREEE (reference sequence). Trimming cost V 4 bases and J 1 base; bases outside gene matches: 2. The full variable domain, in which reference TRBV5-4 and TRBJ2-7 provide the parts outside the CDR3, is ETGVTQSPTHLIKTRGQQVTLRCSSQSGHNTVSWYQQALGQGPQFIFQYYREEENGRGNFPPRFSGLQFPNYSSELNVNALELDDSALYLCASSTDRSYEQYFGPGTRLTVT.

The CDR3 bases are TGTGCCAGCAGCCTCACACAGGGACAGGGGCATCGGAACGAGCAGTACTTC. This encodes CASSLTQGQGHRNEQYF. V is TRBV7-9 and J is TRBJ2-7; TRBD1 matches 10 bases. Trimming took 5 bases from V and 5 from J; bases not matched to a gene: 15. The CDR3 is made up of 17 amino acids. The V gene's germline CDR1 is SEHNR and CDR2 FQNEAQ (reference sequence). Variable domain in full (rest from reference TRBV7-9 and TRBJ2-7): DTGVSQNPRHKITKRGQNVTFRCDPISEHNRLYWYRQTLGQGPEFLTYFQNEAQLEKSRLLSDRFSAERPKGSFSTLEIQRTEQGDSAMYLCASSLTQGQGHRNEQYFGPGTRLTVT.

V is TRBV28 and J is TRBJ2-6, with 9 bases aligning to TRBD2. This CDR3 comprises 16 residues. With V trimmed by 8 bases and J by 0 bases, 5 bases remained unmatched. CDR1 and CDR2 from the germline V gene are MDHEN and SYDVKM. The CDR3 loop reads CASLGLATSGANVLTF. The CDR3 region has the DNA TGTGCCAGCCTAGGACTAGCGACCTCTGGGGCCAACGTCCTGACTTTC.

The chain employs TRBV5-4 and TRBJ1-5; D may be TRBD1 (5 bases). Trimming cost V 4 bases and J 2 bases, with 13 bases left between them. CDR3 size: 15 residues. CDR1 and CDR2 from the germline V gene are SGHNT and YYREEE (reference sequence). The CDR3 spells CASSRGGDGNQPQHF. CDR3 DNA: TGTGCCAGCAGCCGGGGGGGGGATGGCAATCAGCCCCAGCATTTT.

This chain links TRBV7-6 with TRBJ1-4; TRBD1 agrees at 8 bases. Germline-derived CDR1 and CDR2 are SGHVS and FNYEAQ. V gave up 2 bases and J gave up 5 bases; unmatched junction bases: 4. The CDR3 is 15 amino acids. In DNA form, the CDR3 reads TGTGCCAGCAGCTTAAGGACAGGGTCGAATGAAAAACTGTTTTTT. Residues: CASSLRTGSNEKLFF.

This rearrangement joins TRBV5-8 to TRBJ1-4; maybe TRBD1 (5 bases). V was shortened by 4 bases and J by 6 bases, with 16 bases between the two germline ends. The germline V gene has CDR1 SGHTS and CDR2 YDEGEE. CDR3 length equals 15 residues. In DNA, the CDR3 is TGTGCCAGCAGCCCGACAATATCGGGGGATGAAAAACTGTTTTTT. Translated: CASSPTISGDEKLFF.

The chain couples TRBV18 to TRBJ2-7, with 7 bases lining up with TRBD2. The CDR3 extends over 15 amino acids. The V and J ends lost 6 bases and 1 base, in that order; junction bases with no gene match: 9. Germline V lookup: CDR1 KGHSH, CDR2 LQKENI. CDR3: CASSSTAGPSYEQYF. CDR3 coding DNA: TGTGCCAGCTCTTCCACAGCGGGACCTTCCTACGAGCAGTACTTC. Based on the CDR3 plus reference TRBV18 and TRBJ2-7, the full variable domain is NAGVMQNPRHLVRRRGQEARLRCSPMKGHSHVYWYRQLPEEGLKFMVYLQKENIIDESGMPKERFSAEFPKEGPSILRIQQVVRGDSAAYFCASSSTAGPSYEQYFGPGTRLTVT.

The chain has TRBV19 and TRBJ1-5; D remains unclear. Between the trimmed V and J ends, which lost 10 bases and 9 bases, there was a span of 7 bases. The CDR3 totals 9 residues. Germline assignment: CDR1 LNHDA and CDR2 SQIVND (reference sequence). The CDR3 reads CATGSPQHF. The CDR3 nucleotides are TGTGCCACCGGTTCGCCCCAGCATTTT.

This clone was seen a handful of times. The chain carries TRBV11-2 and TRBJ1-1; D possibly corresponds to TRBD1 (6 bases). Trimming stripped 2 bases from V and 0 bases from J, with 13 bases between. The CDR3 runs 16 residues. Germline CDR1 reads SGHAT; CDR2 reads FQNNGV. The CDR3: CASSLRGLGMNTEAFF. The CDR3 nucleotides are TGTGCCAGCAGCTTAAGGGGGTTGGGAATGAACACTGAAGCTTTCTTT.

Here the CDR3 DNA reads TGTGCCAGCAGCAAAAGCCCTCGGCAGTCTAGCACAGATACGCAGTATTTT. Translation gives CASSKSPRQSSTDTQYF. The rearrangement joins TRBV21-1 to TRBJ2-3. TRBV21-1 is noted as a pseudogene. This CDR3 contains 17 residues.

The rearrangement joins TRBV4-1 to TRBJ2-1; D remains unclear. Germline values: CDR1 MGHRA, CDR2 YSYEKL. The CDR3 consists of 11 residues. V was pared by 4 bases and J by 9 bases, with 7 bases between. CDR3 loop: CASSRSGEQFF. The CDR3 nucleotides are TGCGCCAGCAGCCGCTCTGGTGAGCAGTTCTTC.

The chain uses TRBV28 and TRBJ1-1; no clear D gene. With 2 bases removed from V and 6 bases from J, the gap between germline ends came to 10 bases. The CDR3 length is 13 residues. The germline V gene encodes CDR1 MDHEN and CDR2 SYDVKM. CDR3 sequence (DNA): TGTGCCAGCAGTTTAGGTGCGTGGGCTGAAGCTTTCTTT. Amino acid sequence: CASSLGAWAEAFF.

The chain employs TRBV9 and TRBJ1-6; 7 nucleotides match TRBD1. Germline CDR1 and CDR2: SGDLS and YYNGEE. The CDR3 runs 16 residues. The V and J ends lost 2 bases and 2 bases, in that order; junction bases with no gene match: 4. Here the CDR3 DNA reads TGTGCCAGCAGCGTGGGCAGGGGGACCTATAATTCACCCCTCCACTTT. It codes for CASSVGRGTYNSPLHF.

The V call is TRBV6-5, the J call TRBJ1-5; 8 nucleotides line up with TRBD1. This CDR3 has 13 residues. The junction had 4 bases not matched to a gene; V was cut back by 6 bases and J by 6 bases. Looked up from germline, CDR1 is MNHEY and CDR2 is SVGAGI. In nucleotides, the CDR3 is TGTGCCAGCAGAAGGACAGGGACTCAGCCCCAGCATTTT. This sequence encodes CASRRTGTQPQHF.

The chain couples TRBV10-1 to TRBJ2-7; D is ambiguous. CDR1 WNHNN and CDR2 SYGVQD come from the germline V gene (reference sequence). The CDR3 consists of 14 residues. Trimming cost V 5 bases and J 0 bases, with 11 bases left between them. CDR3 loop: CASSRPKGSYEQYF. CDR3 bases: TGCGCCAGCAGTCGACCTAAGGGCTCCTACGAGCAGTACTTC.

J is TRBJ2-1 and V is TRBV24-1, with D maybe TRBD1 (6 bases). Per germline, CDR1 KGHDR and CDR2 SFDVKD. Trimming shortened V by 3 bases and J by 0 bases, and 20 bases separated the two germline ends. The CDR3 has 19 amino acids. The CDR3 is CATSDPTGSPHSSYNEQFF. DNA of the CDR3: TGTGCCACCAGTGATCCCACAGGGTCCCCCCATAGCTCCTACAATGAGCAGTTCTTC.

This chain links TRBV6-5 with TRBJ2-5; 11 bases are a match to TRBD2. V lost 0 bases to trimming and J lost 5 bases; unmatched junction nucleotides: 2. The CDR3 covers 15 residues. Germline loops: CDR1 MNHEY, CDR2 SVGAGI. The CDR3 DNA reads TGTGCCAGCAGTTACTCATTAGCGGGGGGGGAGACCCAGTACTTC. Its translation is CASSYSLAGGETQYF.

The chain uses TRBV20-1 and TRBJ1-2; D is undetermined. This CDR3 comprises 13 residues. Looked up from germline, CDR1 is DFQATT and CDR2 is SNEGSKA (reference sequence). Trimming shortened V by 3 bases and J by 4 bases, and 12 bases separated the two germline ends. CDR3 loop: CSASSGYGYGYTF. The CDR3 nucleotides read TGCAGTGCTAGTTCGGGGTATGGCTATGGCTACACCTTC.

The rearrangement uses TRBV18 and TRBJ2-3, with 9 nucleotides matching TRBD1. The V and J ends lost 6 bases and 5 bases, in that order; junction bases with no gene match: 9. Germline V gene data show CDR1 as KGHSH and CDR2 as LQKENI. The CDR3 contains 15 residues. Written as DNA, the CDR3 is TGTGCCAGCTCCGAGGAAGGACAGGGGTTAGATACGCAGTATTTT. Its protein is CASSEEGQGLDTQYF.

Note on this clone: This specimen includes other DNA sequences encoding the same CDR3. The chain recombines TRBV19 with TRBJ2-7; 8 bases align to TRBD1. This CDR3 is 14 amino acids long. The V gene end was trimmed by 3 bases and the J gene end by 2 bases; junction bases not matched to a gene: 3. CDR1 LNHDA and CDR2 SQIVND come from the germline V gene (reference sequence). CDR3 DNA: TGTGCCAGTAGTATTGACAGGGGCGCCTACGAGCAGTACTTC. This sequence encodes CASSIDRGAYEQYF.

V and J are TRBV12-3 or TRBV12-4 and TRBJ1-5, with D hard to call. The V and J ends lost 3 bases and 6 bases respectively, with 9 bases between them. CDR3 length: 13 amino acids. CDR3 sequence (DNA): TGTGCCAGCAGTTTTGGGGAAGGTCAGCCCCAGCATTTT. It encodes CASSFGEGQPQHF.

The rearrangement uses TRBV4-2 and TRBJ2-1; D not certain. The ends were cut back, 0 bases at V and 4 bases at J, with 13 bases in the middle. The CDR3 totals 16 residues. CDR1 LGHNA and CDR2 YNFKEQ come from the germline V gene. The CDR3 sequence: CASSQEPLQNYNEQFF. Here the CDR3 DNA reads TGTGCCAGCAGCCAAGAGCCCCTCCAGAATTACAATGAGCAGTTCTTC.